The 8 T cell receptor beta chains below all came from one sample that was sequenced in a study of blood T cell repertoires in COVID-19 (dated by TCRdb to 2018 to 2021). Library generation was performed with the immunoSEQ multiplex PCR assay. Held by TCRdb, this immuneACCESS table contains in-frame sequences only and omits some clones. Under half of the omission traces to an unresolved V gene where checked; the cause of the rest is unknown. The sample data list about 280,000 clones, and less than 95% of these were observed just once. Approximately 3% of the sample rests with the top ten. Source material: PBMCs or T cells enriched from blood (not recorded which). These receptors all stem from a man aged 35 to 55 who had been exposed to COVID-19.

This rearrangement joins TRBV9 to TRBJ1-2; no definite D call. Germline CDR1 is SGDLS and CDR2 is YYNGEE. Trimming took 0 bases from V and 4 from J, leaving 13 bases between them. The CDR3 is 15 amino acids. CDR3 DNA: TGTGCCAGCAGCGTAGACCGGCGGATCGGCTATGGCTACACCTTC. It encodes CASSVDRRIGYGYTF.

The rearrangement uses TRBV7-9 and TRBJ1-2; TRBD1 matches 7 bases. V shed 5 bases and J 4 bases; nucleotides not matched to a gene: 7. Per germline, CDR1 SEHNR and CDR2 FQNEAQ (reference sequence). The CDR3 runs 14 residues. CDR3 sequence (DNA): TGTGCCAGCAGCCTAGGGACAGTCCTCTATGGCTACACCTTC. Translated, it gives CASSLGTVLYGYTF.

CDR3 loop: CASSRLATDNEQFF. The CDR3 coding sequence is TGTGCCAGCAGCCGACTAGCGACGGACAATGAGCAGTTCTTC. The chain is built from TRBV28 and TRBJ2-1; 8 bases map to TRBD2. The germline V gene encodes CDR1 MDHEN and CDR2 SYDVKM. The trim removed 6 bases at V and 5 bases at J, leaving 6 bases unmatched. The CDR3 length is 14 residues.

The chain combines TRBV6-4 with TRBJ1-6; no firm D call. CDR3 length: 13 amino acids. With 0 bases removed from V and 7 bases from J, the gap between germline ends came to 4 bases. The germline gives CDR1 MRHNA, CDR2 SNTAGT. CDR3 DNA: TGTGCCAGCAGTGACTCGGAGAATTCACCCCTCCACTTT. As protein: CASSDSENSPLHF.

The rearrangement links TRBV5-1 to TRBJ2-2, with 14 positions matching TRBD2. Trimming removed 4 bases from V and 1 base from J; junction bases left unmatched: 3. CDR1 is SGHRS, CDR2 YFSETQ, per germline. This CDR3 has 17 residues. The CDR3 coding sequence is TGCGCCAGCAGCCCGACTAGCGGGAGGGGGAACACCGGGGAGCTGTTTTTT. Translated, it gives CASSPTSGRGNTGELFF.

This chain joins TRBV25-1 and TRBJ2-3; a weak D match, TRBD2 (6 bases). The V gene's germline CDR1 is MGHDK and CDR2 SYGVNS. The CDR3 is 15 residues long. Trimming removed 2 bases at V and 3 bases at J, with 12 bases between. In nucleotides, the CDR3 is TGTGCCAGCAGTGAAACGGGAGCGAGAACAGATACGCAGTATTTT. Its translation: CASSETGARTDTQYF.

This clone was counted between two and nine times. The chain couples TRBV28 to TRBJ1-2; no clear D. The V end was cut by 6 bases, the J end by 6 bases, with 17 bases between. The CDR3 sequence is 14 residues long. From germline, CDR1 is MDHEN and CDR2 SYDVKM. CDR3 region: CASSPSPVSHGYTF. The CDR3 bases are TGTGCCAGCAGCCCCTCCCCGGTCTCTCATGGCTACACCTTC.

CDR3 bases: TGCGCCAGCATTGATCGGGATAACACTGAAGCTTTCTTT. Translating it yields CASIDRDNTEAFF. V usage is TRBV4-1 and J usage is TRBJ1-1; D unresolved. The CDR3 consists of 13 residues. Looked up from germline, CDR1 is MGHRA and CDR2 is YSYEKL. V was cut by 7 bases and J by 2 bases, with 11 bases left in between.